This T cell receptor (beta chain) was profiled in a study of T-cell reconstitution after alpha-beta-depleted transplantation in children. This CDR3 is built from 16 residues. J lost 3 bases, V lost 3 bases, and 8 bases had no gene match. Looked up from germline, CDR1 is LGHNA and CDR2 is YSLEER. During its preparation, the TCRbeta library received unique molecular identifiers. TCRdb itself ran the PCR reads through MiXCR, one entry per CDR3 protein. This table holds 600,000 to 700,000 distinct CDR3 sequences, around 17% found once. The TCR comes from a human donor who donated a stem cell graft to a child with acute myeloid leukemia. The sequenced sample was PBMCs from the stem cell graft donor, obtained from the stem cell graft. The chain recombines TRBV4-3 with TRBJ2-5, with 9 bases matching TRBD1. CDR3 coding DNA: TGCGCCAGCAGCCACACCGGGACAGGGTTTGAAGAGACCCAGTACTTC. It specifies CASSHTGTGFEETQYF.